The next 8 T cell receptor beta chains were all read from a single sample in a study of blood T cell repertoires in COVID-19. Clones were read by immunoSEQ multiplex PCR, and TCRdb kept only the in-frame ones, dropping some. The sample records 40,000 to 55,000 clones, 91% being singletons. The sample consisted of peripheral blood. These TCRs come from a man between 65 and 85 years old with active COVID-19.

The gene calls are TRBV5-5 and TRBJ1-2; D gene ambiguous. This CDR3 comprises 13 residues. V was pared by 5 bases and J by 5 bases, with 13 bases between. From germline, CDR1 is SGHKS and CDR2 YYEKEE (reference sequence). The CDR3 DNA reads TGTGCCAGCAGTACGCGGGTGGGTTATGGCTACACCTTC. As protein: CASSTRVGYGYTF.

The chain combines TRBV5-1 with TRBJ2-7; tentative D call: TRBD1 (6 bases). The CDR3 extends over 14 amino acids. V was shortened by 0 bases and J by 3 bases, with 10 bases between the two germline ends. CDR1 is SGHRS, CDR2 YFSETQ, per germline. The CDR3 protein is CASSLGQEIYEQYF. The CDR3 coding sequence is TGCGCCAGCAGCTTGGGACAGGAGATCTACGAGCAGTACTTC.

The sample holds one count of this clone. J is TRBJ1-1 and V is TRBV19; unclear D gene. Germline values: CDR1 LNHDA, CDR2 SQIVND (reference sequence). CDR3 length: 10 amino acids. The V end was cut by 4 bases, the J end by 5 bases, with 2 bases between. DNA for the CDR3: TGTGCCAGTAGTACGACTGAAGCTTTCTTT. This gives the protein CASSTTEAFF.

The genes are TRBV5-4 and TRBJ1-2; D is perhaps TRBD1 (5 bases). The V gene lost 0 bases and the J gene lost 3 bases, with 12 bases spanning the gap. This CDR3 has 15 residues. Germline assignment: CDR1 SGHNT and CDR2 YYREEE (reference sequence). The CDR3 DNA reads TGTGCCAGCAGCTTGGCCGGGGGTTCTCACTATGGCTACACCTTC. Residues: CASSLAGGSHYGYTF.

CDR3 in amino acids: CASSLAYRGSGELFF. DNA for the CDR3: TGTGCCAGCAGCTTAGCGTATCGCGGCTCCGGGGAGCTGTTTTTT. The V and J genes are TRBV7-8 and TRBJ2-2; no reliable D call. The CDR3 covers 15 residues. V lost 0 bases to trimming and J lost 6 bases, with 11 bases between them. The germline gives CDR1 SGHVS, CDR2 FQNEAQ.

The J gene is TRBJ1-2, the V gene TRBV5-5; 10 bases map to TRBD1. The germline gives CDR1 SGHKS, CDR2 YYEKEE (reference sequence). Trimming at V came to 4 bases and at J to 7 bases, leaving 10 bases not matched to a gene. The CDR3 contains 15 residues. This CDR3 is CASSPPGTGVSGYTF. The DNA for the CDR3 is TGTGCCAGCAGCCCGCCCGGGACAGGGGTTAGTGGCTACACCTTC.

The chain links TRBV29-1 to TRBJ1-4; D gene uncertain. CDR3 size: 13 residues. Trimming cost V 6 bases and J 1 base, with 9 bases left between them. Germline CDR1 SQVTM, CDR2 ANQGSEA. DNA for the CDR3: TGCAGCGTGGGGAGTATAACTAATGAAAAACTGTTTTTT. Translating gives CSVGSITNEKLFF.

The CDR3 nucleotides read TGTGCCAGCAGTTCTCGGGGAGATGCCGGGGAGCTGTTTTTT. Amino acid sequence: CASSSRGDAGELFF. The chain couples TRBV2 to TRBJ2-2; D may be TRBD2 (5 bases). The V end lost 5 bases, the J end lost 6 bases, and 13 bases lay between the germline ends. The germline CDR1 and CDR2 sequences are SNHLY and FYNNEI. The CDR3 is 14 residues long.